The 29 T cell receptor beta chains listed next were all sequenced from one sample in a study of chemoradiotherapy in HPV16-positive cancers. Sequencing used immunoSEQ multiplex PCR; TCRdb keeps in-frame clones, though not all of them. The sample has approximately 11,000 clones; approximately 70% are singletons. The sample was collected from a patient who underwent chemoradiotherapy. The receptors stem from a human donor with HPV-associated anogenital cancer.

The V call is TRBV30, the J call TRBJ1-4; D may be TRBD1 (5 bases). The CDR3 has 17 residues. Germline CDR1 is GTSNPN and CDR2 is SVGIG (reference sequence). Trimming shortened V by 0 bases and J by 4 bases, and 18 bases separated the two germline ends. The DNA of the CDR3 is TGTGCCTGGAGTGTACGGGTGCTAGACAGACGTAATGAAAAACTGTTTTTT. It translates to CAWSVRVLDRRNEKLFF.

This clone appeared once. This chain connects TRBV7-2 to TRBJ1-2; possibly TRBD1 for D (5 bases). Trimming pared 0 bases from V and 8 bases from J, leaving 19 bases between. Germline V gene lookup returns CDR1 SGHTA and CDR2 FQGNSA. The CDR3 totals 16 residues. DNA of the CDR3: TGTGCCAGCAGCTTAGCTACGGGGGGGGTGACAGACGGCTACACCTTC. This translates into CASSLATGGVTDGYTF.

This clone has only one observation. V usage is TRBV28 and J usage is TRBJ2-1; 12 bases are shared with TRBD1. Germline lookup yields CDR1 MDHEN and CDR2 SYDVKM. CDR3 length equals 14 residues. V shed 4 bases and J 10 bases; nucleotides not matched to a gene: 5. The CDR3 coding sequence is TGTGCCAGCAGTTGGGACAGGGGGCGTCGGGAGCAGTTCTTC. Protein sequence: CASSWDRGRREQFF.

The J gene is TRBJ1-4, the V gene TRBV4-3; 9 bases map to TRBD1. Trimming at V came to 2 bases and at J to 4 bases, leaving 5 bases not matched to a gene. This CDR3 contains 16 residues. CDR1 LGHNA and CDR2 YSLEER come from the germline V gene. CDR3 coding DNA: TGCGCCAGCAGCCAAACCCCGGGACAGGGTAATGAAAAACTGTTTTTT. Residues: CASSQTPGQGNEKLFF.

The chain links TRBV19 to TRBJ2-2, with D unclear. The CDR3 contains 14 residues. Trimming stripped 5 bases from V and 1 base from J, with 8 bases between. Germline loops: CDR1 LNHDA, CDR2 SQIVND (reference sequence). Written as DNA, the CDR3 is TGTGCCAGTAGTGTGGGCTGGAACACCGGGGAGCTGTTTTTT. Translated, it gives CASSVGWNTGELFF.

This clone was counted a few times. V usage is TRBV11-2 and J usage is TRBJ1-3, with no clear D. V was cut by 3 bases and J by 0 bases, with 9 bases left in between. The CDR3 sequence is 15 residues long. In germline, CDR1 is SGHAT, CDR2 FQNNGV. The CDR3 DNA sequence: TGTGCCAGCAGCTTCGGAATGAGCTCTGGAAACACCATATATTTT. Protein: CASSFGMSSGNTIYF. Full variable domain (outside the CDR3, taken from reference TRBV11-2 and TRBJ1-3): EAGVAQSPRYKIIEKRQSVAFWCNPISGHATLYWYQQILGQGPKLLIQFQNNGVVDDSQLPKDRFSAERLKGVDSTLKIQPAKLEDSAVYLCASSFGMSSGNTIYFGEGSWLTVV.

The V call is TRBV13, the J call TRBJ1-1; 9 nucleotides line up with TRBD1. This CDR3 is built from 19 residues. The J segment lost 4 bases and the V segment lost 5 bases, leaving 20 bases of the junction unmatched. The germline V gene encodes CDR1 PRHDT and CDR2 FYEKMQ (reference sequence). For the CDR3, the DNA is TGTGCCAGCAGCCCAGACCCCTTGACAGGGGGACTTCGAACCACTGAAGCTTTCTTT. This encodes CASSPDPLTGGLRTTEAFF.

CDR3 bases: TGTGCCAGTAGTATGTCAGGCAGGGGGAATTCACCCCTCCACTTT. Translated: CASSMSGRGNSPLHF. The gene calls are TRBV19 and TRBJ1-6; 7 bases map to TRBD1. V lost 3 bases and J lost 7; bases outside the gene matches: 6. Germline V gene sequence: CDR1 LNHDA, CDR2 SQIVND (reference sequence). This CDR3 has 15 residues.

This rearrangement joins TRBV5-1 to TRBJ2-5; D may be TRBD2 (6 bases). The V end lost 4 bases, the J end lost 5 bases, and 24 bases lay between the germline ends. The germline V gene has CDR1 SGHRS and CDR2 YFSETQ. The CDR3 sequence is 17 residues long. CDR3 residues: CASSKKTRTQVGETQYF. CDR3 sequence (DNA): TGCGCCAGCAGCAAAAAGACTAGAACACAGGTTGGGGAGACCCAGTACTTC.

The chain carries TRBV4-1 and TRBJ1-6; D possibly corresponds to TRBD1 (6 bases). Deletions cut 0 bases from V and 10 bases from J, with 13 bases between. Germline CDR1 MGHRA, CDR2 YSYEKL. CDR3 length equals 15 residues. The CDR3 nucleotides are TGCGCCAGCAGCCAAGATACAGGGCAAAGGTCACCCCTCCACTTT. Translating gives CASSQDTGQRSPLHF.

This clone was recorded only once. The V and J genes are TRBV18 and TRBJ1-6; no firm D call. The ends were cut back, 6 bases at V and 9 bases at J, with 15 bases in the middle. In germline, CDR1 is KGHSH, CDR2 LQKENI. This CDR3 has 14 residues. In DNA, the CDR3 is TGTGCCAGCTCTACGACCCACGAGGGTTCACCCCTCCACTTT. It specifies CASSTTHEGSPLHF.

V gene TRBV4-1 combines with J gene TRBJ2-7; D possibly uses TRBD1 or TRBD2 (6 bases each). Germline CDR1 MGHRA, CDR2 YSYEKL. The CDR3 sequence is 15 residues long. V was cut by 4 bases and J by 2 bases, with 15 bases left in between. The chain's CDR3 is CASSRQQGLTYEQYF. CDR3 DNA sequence: TGCGCCAGCAGCCGACAACAGGGACTGACCTACGAGCAGTACTTC.

This sequence joins TRBV9 and TRBJ1-2, with D hard to call. Trimming pared 0 bases from V and 4 bases from J, leaving 19 bases between. This CDR3 region has 17 residues. Germline V gene data show CDR1 as SGDLS and CDR2 as YYNGEE. The CDR3 DNA is TGTGCCAGCAGCGTAGATAGGTACGGAACTCCGGGCTATGGCTACACCTTC. Its translation is CASSVDRYGTPGYGYTF.

This sequence joins TRBV29-1 and TRBJ1-5, with D unresolved. The ends were cut back, 6 bases at V and 0 bases at J, with 9 bases in the middle. Germline CDR1 reads SQVTM; CDR2 reads ANQGSEA. There are 13 residues in the CDR3. The CDR3 reads CSVRENSNQPQHF. The CDR3 nucleotides read TGCAGCGTGCGGGAGAATAGCAATCAGCCCCAGCATTTT.

Only a few counts were recorded for this clone. The CDR3 DNA is TGTGCCGGCACACTCCAGGGGGTGAACACTGAAGCTTTCTTT. Translating gives CAGTLQGVNTEAFF. This chain joins TRBV7-9 and TRBJ1-1; 7 nucleotides line up with TRBD1. In germline, CDR1 is SEHNR, CDR2 FQNEAQ (reference sequence). The V and J ends lost 11 bases and 0 bases, in that order; junction bases with no gene match: 9. This CDR3 is 14 amino acids long.

This rearrangement joins TRBV5-8 to TRBJ2-3; 7 bases match TRBD2. V lost 3 bases and J lost 2; bases outside the gene matches: 3. CDR3 length equals 14 residues. Germline CDR1 and CDR2: SGHTS and YDEGEE. The DNA for the CDR3 is TGTGCCAGCAGCTCTAGCGGATTCACAGATACGCAGTATTTT. Its protein is CASSSSGFTDTQYF.

The chain employs TRBV29-1 and TRBJ1-2; 7 bases align to TRBD1. CDR1 is SQVTM and CDR2 is ANQGSEA in the germline V gene. The CDR3 is 16 amino acids. J gave up 4 bases and V 5 bases, and 16 bases lay outside the gene matches. CDR3 DNA: TGCAGCGTTTCATCGACAGGGATCCAACGGGGCTATGGCTACACCTTC. Protein: CSVSSTGIQRGYGYTF. Looking up the rest from reference TRBV29-1 and TRBJ1-2 gives the full variable domain: SAVISQKPSRDICQRGTSLTIQCQVDSQVTMMFWYRQQPGQSLTLIATANQGSEATYESGFVIDKFPISRPNLTFSTLTVSNMSPEDSSIYLCSVSSTGIQRGYGYTFGSGTRLTVV.

The genes are TRBV6-5 and TRBJ2-3, with 8 bases fitting TRBD2. V was clipped by 0 bases and J by 4 bases; unmatched bases: 6. Germline CDR1 is MNHEY and CDR2 is SVGAGI. CDR3 length: 16 amino acids. CDR3 amino acids: CASSYSSRGGADTQYF. As DNA, the CDR3 is TGTGCCAGCAGTTACTCGAGTCGGGGGGGCGCAGATACGCAGTATTTT.

The chain combines TRBV29-1 with TRBJ1-1, with D unclear. Germline CDR1 reads SQVTM; CDR2 reads ANQGSEA. Between the trimmed V and J ends, which lost 6 bases and 4 bases, there was a span of 12 bases. The CDR3 is 12 amino acids. The CDR3 here is CSVLTGGTEAFF. CDR3 DNA: TGCAGCGTCCTGACCGGCGGCACTGAAGCTTTCTTT. Supplemented by reference TRBV29-1 and TRBJ1-1, the full variable domain reads SAVISQKPSRDICQRGTSLTIQCQVDSQVTMMFWYRQQPGQSLTLIATANQGSEATYESGFVIDKFPISRPNLTFSTLTVSNMSPEDSSIYLCSVLTGGTEAFFGQGTRLTVV.

This clone was seen only a few times. At one end the junction does not follow the germline gene, possibly because of a read error. V usage is TRBV7-9 and J usage is TRBJ2-7; D possibly corresponds to TRBD2 (5 bases). This CDR3 comprises 15 residues. Germline V gene sequence: CDR1 SEHNR, CDR2 FQNEAQ (reference sequence). CDR3 sequence reads: CASSLAAHSSYEQYF. In DNA form, the CDR3 reads TGTGCCAGCAGCCTAGCCGCTCACTCCTCCTACGAGCAGTACTTC.

The V call is TRBV6-6, the J call TRBJ2-5; D gene uncertain. Germline-derived CDR1 and CDR2 are MNHNY and SVGAGI (reference sequence). The CDR3 has 13 residues. V was shortened by 2 bases and J by 5 bases, with 9 bases between the two germline ends. This CDR3 is CASSYAQVETQYF. The CDR3 coding sequence is TGTGCCAGCAGTTACGCGCAGGTCGAGACCCAGTACTTC.

The chain combines TRBV19 with TRBJ1-5; tentative D call: TRBD1 (6 bases). CDR1 and CDR2 (germline): LNHDA, SQIVND (reference sequence). This CDR3 comprises 13 residues. Trimming pared 5 bases from V and 7 bases from J, leaving 12 bases between. The CDR3 reads CASSAGTRQPQHF. In DNA form, the CDR3 reads TGTGCCAGTAGTGCCGGGACACGCCAGCCCCAGCATTTT.

A word on this clone: The junction shows a germline mismatch at one end, possibly a read error. The chain carries TRBV7-9 and TRBJ2-1, with 12 positions matching TRBD2. The germline V gene has CDR1 SEHNR and CDR2 FQNEAQ (reference sequence). The CDR3 has 14 residues. CDR3 sequence: CASSAGLAGSLMIF. The CDR3 bases are TGTGCCAGCAGCGCGGGACTAGCGGGTTCCTTGATGATCTTC.

The rearrangement uses TRBV28 and TRBJ2-1; 16 bases match TRBD2. The V gene's germline CDR1 is MDHEN and CDR2 SYDVKM. Trimming at V came to 4 bases and at J to 1 base, leaving 10 bases not matched to a gene. The length of the CDR3 is 20 residues. CDR3 loop: CASSSSGLAGGRFSYNEQFF. CDR3 DNA sequence: TGTGCCAGCAGTTCCTCGGGACTAGCGGGGGGGAGGTTTTCCTACAATGAGCAGTTCTTC.

This clone was detected a few times. The chain joins TRBV4-1 to TRBJ2-3, with 10 nucleotides matching TRBD2. The CDR3 runs 17 residues. Unmatched junction bases numbered 4, after V lost 1 base and J lost 0 bases. In germline, CDR1 is MGHRA, CDR2 YSYEKL. The CDR3 loop is CASSQVLAGGSTDTQYF. Here the CDR3 DNA reads TGCGCCAGCAGCCAAGTATTAGCGGGGGGAAGCACAGATACGCAGTATTTT.

The chain joins TRBV7-9 to TRBJ2-3; 9 bases are shared with TRBD1. This CDR3 is 15 amino acids long. V gave up 1 base and J gave up 4 bases; unmatched junction bases: 3. Germline V lookup: CDR1 SEHNR, CDR2 FQNEAQ (reference sequence). The CDR3 region is CASSLGGTGSDTQYF. CDR3 coding DNA: TGTGCCAGCAGCTTAGGAGGGACAGGGTCAGATACGCAGTATTTT. Looking up the rest from reference TRBV7-9 and TRBJ2-3 gives the full variable domain: DTGVSQNPRHKITKRGQNVTFRCDPISEHNRLYWYRQTLGQGPEFLTYFQNEAQLEKSRLLSDRFSAERPKGSFSTLEIQRTEQGDSAMYLCASSLGGTGSDTQYFGPGTRLTVL.

This clone was seen only a few times. The V gene is TRBV7-9, the J gene TRBJ1-2, with D maybe TRBD1 (6 bases). Germline V gene sequence: CDR1 SEHNR, CDR2 FQNEAQ (reference sequence). Trimming took off 2 bases at V and 4 bases at J, with 11 bases between the two ends. The length of the CDR3 is 14 residues. The CDR3 reads CASSLTGLSYGYTF. The CDR3 DNA reads as TGTGCCAGCAGCTTAACAGGGCTGTCCTATGGCTACACCTTC.

The rearrangement joins TRBV5-1 to TRBJ1-6; D gene ambiguous. This CDR3 contains 13 residues. V lost 5 bases, J lost 6 bases, and 9 bases lay in between. Germline assignment: CDR1 SGHRS and CDR2 YFSETQ. This CDR3 is CASRADTNSPLHF. CDR3 in DNA: TGCGCCAGCAGGGCCGATACTAATTCACCCCTCCACTTT.

The chain has TRBV7-9 and TRBJ2-5; the D call may be TRBD1 or TRBD2 (5 bases each). This CDR3 contains 13 residues. V was trimmed by 5 bases and J by 3 bases, leaving 10 bases between them. Germline V gene data show CDR1 as SEHNR and CDR2 as FQNEAQ (reference sequence). The CDR3 coding sequence is TGTGCCAGCAGCCCTGGGACGGAAGAGACCCAGTACTTC. Its protein is CASSPGTEETQYF.